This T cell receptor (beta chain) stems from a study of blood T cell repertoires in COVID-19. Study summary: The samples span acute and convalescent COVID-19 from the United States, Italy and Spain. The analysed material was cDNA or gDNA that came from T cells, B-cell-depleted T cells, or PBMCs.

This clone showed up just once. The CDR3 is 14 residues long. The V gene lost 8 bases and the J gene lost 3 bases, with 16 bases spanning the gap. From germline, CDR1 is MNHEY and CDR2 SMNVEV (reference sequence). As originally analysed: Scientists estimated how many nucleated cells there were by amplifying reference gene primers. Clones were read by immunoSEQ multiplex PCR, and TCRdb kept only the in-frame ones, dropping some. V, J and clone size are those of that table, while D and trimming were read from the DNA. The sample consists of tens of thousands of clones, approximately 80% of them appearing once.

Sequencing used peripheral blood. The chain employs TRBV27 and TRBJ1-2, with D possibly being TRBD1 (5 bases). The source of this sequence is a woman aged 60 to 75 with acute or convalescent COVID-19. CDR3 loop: CASSPGGPHYGYTF. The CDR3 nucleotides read TGTGCCAGCTCCCCCGGGGGACCACACTATGGCTACACCTTC.